This entry concerns a single T cell receptor (beta chain). Study processing details: Reference gene primer amplification yielded estimated nucleated cell counts. The assay was immunoSEQ multiplex PCR, and TCRdb's table has in-frame clones only and misses some. V, J and clone size are taken as reported in that table, and D and trimming were inferred from the DNA itself. The sample consists of roughly 72,000 clones, 88% of them appearing once. This entry comes from a study of blood T cell repertoires in COVID-19. Study context: Sources were T cells, B-cell-depleted T cells, or PBMCs; the material itself was cDNA or gDNA.

Trimming cost V 0 bases and J 12 bases, with 13 bases left between them. The germline V gene has CDR1 SGDLS and CDR2 YYNGEE. This CDR3 region has 14 residues. The V call is TRBV9, the J call TRBJ1-6; maybe TRBD1 (5 bases). Sequenced: peripheral blood. The sequence was obtained from a human donor in a cohort sampled during active COVID-19. The CDR3 loop reads CASSVVVQGQPLHF. In DNA, the CDR3 is TGTGCCAGCAGCGTAGTGGTCCAGGGCCAACCCCTCCACTTT.